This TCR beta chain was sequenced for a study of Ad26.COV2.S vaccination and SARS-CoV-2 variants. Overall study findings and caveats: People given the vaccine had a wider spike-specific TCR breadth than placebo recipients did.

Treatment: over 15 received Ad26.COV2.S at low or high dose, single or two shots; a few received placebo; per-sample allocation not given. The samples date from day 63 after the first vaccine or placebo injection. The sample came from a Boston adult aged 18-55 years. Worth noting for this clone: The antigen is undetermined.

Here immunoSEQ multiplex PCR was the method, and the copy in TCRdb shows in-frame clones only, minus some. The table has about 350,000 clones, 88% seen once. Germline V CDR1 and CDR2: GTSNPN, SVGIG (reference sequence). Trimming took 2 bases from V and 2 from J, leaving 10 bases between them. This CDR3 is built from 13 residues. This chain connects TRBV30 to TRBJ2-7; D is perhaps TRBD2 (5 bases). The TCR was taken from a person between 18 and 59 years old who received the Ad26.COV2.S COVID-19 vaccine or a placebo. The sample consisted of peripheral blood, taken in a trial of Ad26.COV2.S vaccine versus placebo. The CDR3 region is CAWSLSGTYEQYF. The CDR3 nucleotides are TGTGCCTGGAGTTTATCCGGGACCTACGAGCAGTACTTC.